These 20 T cell receptor beta chains share one sample of origin, sequenced in a study of human T cells and chemical hapten exposure. Time point indicated: healthy volunteer bleed at 2 weeks. Total RNA was isolated from unfractionated whole blood. One entry per CDR3 protein results from TCRdb running MiXCR on the RACE reads. The sample lists about 130,000 distinct CDR3 sequences; about 8.2% were seen once. What was sequenced was whole blood. The receptors here all came from a male donor in good health. Some clones in this sample may be carry-over from other donors' samples.

The chain links TRBV3-1 to TRBJ1-5, with D perhaps TRBD1 (5 bases). Germline loops: CDR1 LGHDT, CDR2 YNNKEL (reference sequence). This CDR3 has 15 residues. V was shortened by 2 bases and J by 1 base, with 9 bases between the two germline ends. The CDR3 region has the DNA TGTGCCAGCAGCCAAACCCCAGGGAGCAATCAGCCCCAGCATTTT. Its translation is CASSQTPGSNQPQHF.

This clonotype occurred a few times. J is TRBJ2-2 and V is TRBV5-4; 10 nucleotides align to TRBD2. This CDR3 comprises 17 residues. Unmatched junction bases numbered 9, after V lost 5 bases and J lost 2 bases. CDR1 is SGHNT, CDR2 YYREEE, per germline (reference sequence). CDR3 sequence reads: CASSREVAGGNTGELFF. DNA for the CDR3: TGTGCCAGCAGTCGAGAGGTAGCGGGAGGAAACACCGGGGAGCTGTTTTTT.

This clonotype was detected many times. The rearrangement joins TRBV29-1 to TRBJ1-1, with D perhaps matching TRBD1 (6 bases). The V end was cut by 7 bases, the J end by 2 bases, with 20 bases between. This CDR3 comprises 15 residues. Germline-derived CDR1 and CDR2 are SQVTM and ANQGSEA. CDR3 amino acids: CSACRGVGYNTEAFF. DNA for the CDR3: TGCAGCGCCTGCAGGGGTGTGGGTTATAACACTGAAGCTTTCTTT.

The J gene is TRBJ2-3, the V gene TRBV7-8, with 11 bases identical to TRBD1. The junction had 3 bases not matched to a gene; V was cut back by 3 bases and J by 1 base. The germline V gene encodes CDR1 SGHVS and CDR2 FQNEAQ. CDR3 length equals 16 residues. DNA for the CDR3: TGTGCCAGCAGCTTTTTGGGACAGGGGGGCACAGATACGCAGTATTTT. Protein: CASSFLGQGGTDTQYF. The variable domain in full, completed from reference TRBV7-8 and TRBJ2-3, reads GAGVSQSPRYKVAKRGQDVALRCDPISGHVSLFWYQQALGQGPEFLTYFQNEAQLDKSGLPSDRFFAERPEGSVSTLKIQRTQQEDSAVYLCASSFLGQGGTDTQYFGPGTRLTVL.

This clonotype was counted ten times or more. This sequence joins TRBV10-3 and TRBJ1-1; D is uncertain. Germline V gene lookup returns CDR1 ENHRY and CDR2 SYGVKD. With 0 bases removed from V and 6 bases from J, the gap between germline ends came to 11 bases. This CDR3 spans 14 amino acids. The CDR3, as DNA: TGTGCCATCAGTGAGTCTGCCCGAGCTCCTGAAGCTTTCTTT. Its protein is CAISESARAPEAFF.

This clonotype was counted at least ten times. The rearrangement links TRBV6-5 to TRBJ1-5, with a weak D call TRBD1 (5 bases). CDR3 length: 15 amino acids. Germline values: CDR1 MNHEY, CDR2 SVGAGI. The ends were cut back, 0 bases at V and 2 bases at J, with 8 bases in the middle. CDR3 loop: CASSYSSGRNQPQHF. In nucleotides, the CDR3 is TGTGCCAGCAGTTACTCGTCAGGGCGCAATCAGCCCCAGCATTTT.

In its sample, this clonotype was seen a few times. The chain couples TRBV4-1 to TRBJ2-2, with unresolved D. V lost 3 bases and J lost 4, with 6 bases in between. Germline loops: CDR1 MGHRA, CDR2 YSYEKL. The CDR3 consists of 13 residues. The CDR3 here is CASSQVGTGELFF. Written as DNA, the CDR3 is TGCGCCAGCAGCCAGGTCGGCACCGGGGAGCTGTTTTTT.

The chain uses TRBV6-2 or TRBV6-3 and TRBJ2-1; 7 nucleotides line up with TRBD1. Looked up from germline, CDR1 is MNHEY and CDR2 is SVGEGT. This CDR3 is 13 amino acids long. V shed 6 bases and J 6 bases; nucleotides not matched to a gene: 5. The CDR3 is CASRGTASNEQFF. In DNA form, the CDR3 reads TGTGCCAGCAGAGGGACAGCAAGCAATGAGCAGTTCTTC.

The V call is TRBV27, the J call TRBJ2-3; 7 bases are shared with TRBD1. The ends lost 5 bases at V and 4 bases at J; junction bases unmatched: 15. The CDR3 is 17 amino acids. Germline CDR1 MNHEY, CDR2 SMNVEV (reference sequence). The CDR3 DNA reads as TGTGCCAGCAGTCCATTACTCGACAGGGTATTTGCAGATACGCAGTATTTT. Protein product: CASSPLLDRVFADTQYF.

This clonotype was counted at least ten times. The chain is built from TRBV6-1 and TRBJ2-7, with 12 positions matching TRBD2. The CDR3 length is 18 residues. Trimming took 4 bases from V and 0 from J; bases not matched to a gene: 10. CDR1 and CDR2 (germline): MNHNS, SASEGT. The CDR3 DNA is TGTGCCAGCAGTGCCCAGGAGGGACTAGCGGGTAGCTCCTACGAGCAGTACTTC. This gives the protein CASSAQEGLAGSSYEQYF.

The sample holds many counts of this clonotype. The chain has TRBV6-1 and TRBJ1-2; 10 bases match TRBD1. Germline CDR1 is MNHNS and CDR2 is SASEGT. The junction had 4 bases not matched to a gene; V was cut back by 4 bases and J by 5 bases. This CDR3 comprises 14 residues. CDR3 loop: CASSVGQGLYGYTF. The CDR3 DNA sequence: TGTGCCAGCAGTGTGGGACAGGGGTTGTATGGCTACACCTTC.

This clonotype was seen only a few times. The chain has TRBV10-3 and TRBJ1-5; 7 bases align to TRBD1. The junction had 7 bases not matched to a gene; V was cut back by 11 bases and J by 3 bases. CDR3 size: 13 residues. Germline V lookup: CDR1 ENHRY, CDR2 SYGVKD. The CDR3 sequence: CAVKGQPNQPQHF. The CDR3, as DNA: TGTGCCGTAAAGGGACAGCCCAATCAGCCCCAGCATTTT.

Note on this clonotype: Just one base apart from a much larger clone, this may be a read error. Here the CDR3 reads CASSWDPTDTGELFF. CDR3 in DNA: TGTGCCAGCAGCTGGGACCCTACCGACACCGGGGAGCTGTTTTTT. The chain recombines TRBV7-9 with TRBJ2-2; D assignment may be TRBD1 or TRBD2 (5 bases each). Germline V gene lookup returns CDR1 SEHNR and CDR2 FQNEAQ (reference sequence). The V gene lost 4 bases and the J gene lost 3 bases, with 12 bases spanning the gap. The CDR3 spans 15 residues.

This clonotype occurred many times. CDR3 coding DNA: TGTGCCAGCAGCCCCAGCCTGCAAAACACCGGGGAGCTGTTTTTT. This sequence encodes CASSPSLQNTGELFF. The gene calls are TRBV7-7 and TRBJ2-2; no clear D. There are 15 residues in the CDR3. V was trimmed by 5 bases and J by 2 bases, leaving 12 bases between them. Germline-derived CDR1 and CDR2 are SSHAT and FNYEAQ (reference sequence).

The chain combines TRBV6-1 with TRBJ1-5; TRBD1 is a possible D gene (6 bases). V was pared by 4 bases and J by 6 bases, with 13 bases between. There are 14 residues in the CDR3. Germline CDR1 MNHNS, CDR2 SASEGT. This CDR3 is CASSVRDMGQPQHF. CDR3 coding DNA: TGTGCCAGCAGTGTCCGGGACATGGGTCAGCCCCAGCATTTT.

There are a few counts of this clonotype. This rearrangement joins TRBV28 to TRBJ2-7; D gene unclear. The CDR3 totals 13 residues. Trimming took off 1 base at V and 1 base at J, with 5 bases between the two ends. Per germline, CDR1 MDHEN and CDR2 SYDVKM. The CDR3 loop reads CASSLFPSYEQYF. CDR3 bases: TGTGCCAGCAGTTTATTTCCTTCCTACGAGCAGTACTTC.

This clonotype has just a few counts. The CDR3 DNA reads TGCGCCAGCAGCTTGGAGGGACAGACTAGGGGAAATTCACCCCTCCACTTT. It is translated as CASSLEGQTRGNSPLHF. This chain joins TRBV5-1 and TRBJ1-6, with 7 bases matching TRBD1. The CDR3 consists of 17 residues. The V gene end was trimmed by 0 bases and the J gene end by 7 bases; junction bases not matched to a gene: 10. The V gene's germline CDR1 is SGHRS and CDR2 YFSETQ. Complete variable domain (other parts from reference TRBV5-1 and TRBJ1-6): KAGVTQTPRYLIKTRGQQVTLSCSPISGHRSVSWYQQTPGQGLQFLFEYFSETQRNKGNFPGRFSGRQFSNSRSEMNVSTLELGDSALYLCASSLEGQTRGNSPLHFGNGTRLTVT.

CDR3 residues: CASSFEGNVPDTQYF. The CDR3 DNA follows: TGTGCCAGCAGCTTCGAAGGGAATGTCCCAGATACGCAGTATTTT. This chain joins TRBV5-6 and TRBJ2-3; D uncertain. CDR1 is SGHDT, CDR2 YYEEEE, per germline. There are 15 residues in the CDR3. Trimming left V 2 bases short and J 4 bases short, with 14 bases between.

This clonotype occurred many times. The J gene is TRBJ2-3, the V gene TRBV29-1; a weak D match, TRBD1 (5 bases). The CDR3 loop spans 13 amino acids. With 3 bases removed from V and 3 bases from J, the gap between germline ends came to 10 bases. Per the germline V gene, CDR1 is SQVTM and CDR2 is ANQGSEA. This chain's CDR3 is CSVDDSRTDTQYF. CDR3 DNA sequence: TGCAGCGTTGACGACAGTAGAACAGATACGCAGTATTTT.

The rearrangement joins TRBV7-7 to TRBJ2-2; no firm D call. Trimming took 5 bases from V and 4 from J, leaving 11 bases between them. In germline, CDR1 is SSHAT, CDR2 FNYEAQ (reference sequence). This CDR3 is 14 amino acids long. The CDR3 protein is CASSLQTATGELFF. The CDR3 coding sequence is TGTGCCAGCAGCCTCCAGACCGCCACCGGGGAGCTGTTTTTT. Based on the CDR3 plus reference TRBV7-7 and TRBJ2-2, the full variable domain is GAGVSQSPRYKVTKRGQDVTLRCDPISSHATLYWYQQALGQGPEFLTYFNYEAQPDKSGLPSDRFSAERPEGSISTLTIQRTEQRDSAMYRCASSLQTATGELFFGEGSRLTVL.